The present T cell receptor (beta chain) was sequenced within a study of breast tumors, draining lymph nodes, adjacent tissues. Ten or more counts support this clonotype. V lost 3 bases and J 4 bases, leaving 9 bases between the germline ends. Germline CDR1 is SGHNT and CDR2 is YENEEA. The CDR3 has 14 residues. The lymph nodes were axillary draining lymph nodes from breast cancer patients. Via MiXCR, TCRdb re-called the multiplex PCR reads, giving one row per CDR3 protein. The sample holds some 170,000 distinct CDR3 sequences; approximately 30% are singletons and the top ten take around 4%. The chain couples TRBV11-3 to TRBJ2-2; D call uncertain. This receptor was obtained from a female donor with breast cancer. Some clones in this sample may be carry-over from other donors' samples. Sample: axillary lymph node tissue. This chain's CDR3 is CASSLYLGTGELFF. CDR3 sequence (DNA): TGTGCCAGCAGCTTGTATCTTGGCACCGGGGAGCTGTTTTTT.